These 26 T cell receptor beta chains were all obtained from the same sample, sequenced in a study of molecular identifiers for immune sequencing clone quantification (dated by TCRdb to the late 2010s). The library was prepared using PCR. The listed sequencing device is Illumina HiSeq 4000. In TCRdb, the public reads were trimmed at Q25 with fastp and aligned with MiXCR, with productive beta chains retained. CDR3 protein sequences are deduplicated, and each keeps its most common genes and DNA. The sample table lists 50,000 to 75,000 distinct CDR3 sequences, around a fifth of them with a count of one. The ten largest clones capture approximately 1.5% of the sample. The sequenced sample consisted of naive CD8+ T cells from blood, with Jurkat cell RNA spiked in. This specimen's cell subset or site label, per the study, means: FACS-sorted CD8+CD4-CCR7+CD45RA+ naive T cells. These receptors came from a human donor in good health. Some libraries in this study had Jurkat cell RNA spiked in.

V usage is TRBV6-2 or TRBV6-3 and J usage is TRBJ2-7, with D maybe TRBD1 (5 bases). The germline V gene has CDR1 MNHEY and CDR2 SVGEGT. The V end was cut by 2 bases, the J end by 0 bases, with 8 bases between. The CDR3 consists of 14 residues. The CDR3 is CASSYVGLSYEQYF. DNA for the CDR3: TGTGCCAGCAGTTACGTGGGGCTCTCCTACGAGCAGTACTTC.

This clonotype has a count of ten or more. The V and J genes are TRBV29-1 and TRBJ2-4; D remains ambiguous. This CDR3 spans 14 amino acids. The germline V gene has CDR1 SQVTM and CDR2 ANQGSEA. Trimming left V 4 bases short and J 1 base short, with 11 bases between. CDR3 DNA sequence: TGCAGCGTTGTGGGGTACGAGGCCAAAAACATTCAGTACTTC. It is translated as CSVVGYEAKNIQYF.

This clonotype was found many times. The genes are TRBV13 and TRBJ2-3, with TRBD1 matching 10 bases. There are 15 residues in the CDR3. CDR1 is PRHDT and CDR2 is FYEKMQ in the germline V gene (reference sequence). V was clipped by 5 bases and J by 1 base; unmatched bases: 3. CDR3 in DNA: TGTGCCAGCAGCACCGGACAGGGGGGCACAGATACGCAGTATTTT. Protein sequence: CASSTGQGGTDTQYF.

This clonotype was picked up many times. The chain couples TRBV4-3 to TRBJ2-7; 13 nucleotides align to TRBD2. The CDR3 loop spans 15 amino acids. Losses at the gene ends were 2 bases for V and 6 bases for J; bases not matched to a gene: 4. The germline CDR1 and CDR2 sequences are LGHNA and YSLEER. CDR3 bases: TGCGCCAGCAGCCAAATCACTAGCGGGAGGGTCGAGCAGTACTTC. Protein sequence: CASSQITSGRVEQYF.

V usage is TRBV29-1 and J usage is TRBJ2-7; 13 bases map to TRBD2. CDR3 size: 17 residues. The junction had 15 bases not matched to a gene; V was cut back by 4 bases and J by 6 bases. Germline assignment: CDR1 SQVTM and CDR2 ANQGSEA. The CDR3 here is CSVAWDFTSGRESEQYF. CDR3 coding DNA: TGCAGCGTTGCCTGGGATTTTACTAGCGGGAGGGAAAGCGAGCAGTACTTC.

Regarding this clonotype: This clone may be a read error of a much larger clone one base away. The rearrangement links TRBV5-6 to TRBJ2-5; no clear D gene. The CDR3 totals 13 residues. V lost 4 bases to trimming and J lost 9 bases, with 16 bases between them. From germline, CDR1 is SGHDT and CDR2 YYEEEE. CDR3 DNA sequence: TGTGCCAGCAGCCCGGAGAAGTTTGAGGCCCAGTACTTC. It specifies CASSPEKFEAQYF.

This clonotype showed up just a few times. A much bigger clone sits one base away, suggesting this may be a read error. This chain joins TRBV6-1 and TRBJ1-4; a weak D match, TRBD1 (5 bases). The length of the CDR3 is 14 residues. With 11 bases removed from V and 7 bases from J, the gap between germline ends came to 20 bases. Germline CDR1 and CDR2: MNHNS and SASEGT. Here the CDR3 reads CAGLRGGGREKLFF. CDR3 nucleotides: TGTGCCGGTCTTCGGGGGGGAGGGCGTGAAAAACTGTTTTTT.

This chain connects TRBV4-3 to TRBJ2-3, with D possibly TRBD2 on 5 matching bases. The CDR3 has 15 amino acids. Germline V CDR1 and CDR2: LGHNA, YSLEER. With 4 bases removed from V and 5 bases from J, the gap between germline ends came to 16 bases. The CDR3 reads CASSLGLDLEDTQYF. Written as DNA, the CDR3 is TGCGCCAGCAGCCTCGGACTCGACCTCGAAGATACGCAGTATTTT.

Concerning this clonotype itself: It may be a read error: a sequence one base away is much more abundant. V usage is TRBV29-1 and J usage is TRBJ2-7; D unclear. Between the trimmed V and J ends, which lost 4 bases and 7 bases, there was a span of 14 bases. Per the germline V gene, CDR1 is SQVTM and CDR2 is ANQGSEA. This CDR3 comprises 12 residues. The CDR3, as DNA: TGCAGCGTTGGAGATCTCACCTGGGAGCAGTACTTC. It encodes CSVGDLTWEQYF.

This clonotype was seen at least ten times. The chain has TRBV7-9 and TRBJ1-1; D gene unclear. The V end lost 5 bases, the J end lost 4 bases, and 11 bases lay between the germline ends. The CDR3 has 13 residues. Germline values: CDR1 SEHNR, CDR2 FQNEAQ (reference sequence). DNA for the CDR3: TGTGCCAGCAGCCACGCGTTGGGCACTGAAGCTTTCTTT. As protein: CASSHALGTEAFF.

This clonotype was seen repeatedly, ten times or more. The chain has TRBV4-1 and TRBJ2-7, with a tentative D call TRBD1 (5 bases). There are 15 residues in the CDR3. CDR1 is MGHRA and CDR2 is YSYEKL in the germline V gene. With 3 bases removed from V and 3 bases from J, the gap between germline ends came to 15 bases. The CDR3 nucleotides are TGCGCCAGCAGCCAGCAACCTCAGGGTATCTACGAGCAGTACTTC. Translated: CASSQQPQGIYEQYF.

This clonotype appeared many times. The chain employs TRBV7-2 and TRBJ2-7; D perhaps matches TRBD2 (7 bases). CDR3 length: 15 amino acids. Germline V gene sequence: CDR1 SGHTA, CDR2 FQGNSA. V lost 4 bases and J 1 base, leaving 14 bases between the germline ends. The CDR3 DNA is TGTGCCAGCAGCTGGGCCGGGGGGCTATCCTACGAGCAGTACTTC. This sequence encodes CASSWAGGLSYEQYF.

The chain uses TRBV20-1 and TRBJ2-7, with TRBD2 identical over 8 bases. The V segment lost 6 bases and the J segment 2 bases; nucleotides outside the gene matches: 15. Germline V CDR1 and CDR2: DFQATT, SNEGSKA (reference sequence). The length of the CDR3 is 16 residues. The CDR3 here is CSATDDALAEPYEQYF. The CDR3 DNA reads as TGCAGTGCCACCGATGATGCACTAGCGGAGCCCTACGAGCAGTACTTC.

This clonotype has just a few counts. Its ends do not fully match the called genes, so a read error is possible. CDR3: CASSVGMGVAVF. CDR3 DNA sequence: TGTGCCAGCAGCGTAGGAATGGGAGTGGCAGTCTTC. The rearrangement uses TRBV9 and TRBJ2-1; possibly TRBD2 for D (5 bases). The CDR3 is made up of 12 amino acids. Looked up from germline, CDR1 is SGDLS and CDR2 is YYNGEE.

The CDR3 DNA reads TGTGCCAGCAGCTTGGGTATGGGGGTACAGTACTTC. It specifies CASSLGMGVQYF. The chain has TRBV7-9 and TRBJ2-7; D might be TRBD1 or TRBD2, each matching 5 bases. CDR3 length: 12 residues. Per germline, CDR1 SEHNR and CDR2 FQNEAQ (reference sequence). Deletions cut 3 bases from V and 10 bases from J, with 13 bases between.

This clonotype came up many times. V gene TRBV11-3 combines with J gene TRBJ2-1; TRBD2 matches 12 bases. CDR3 length equals 15 residues. The germline gives CDR1 SGHNT, CDR2 YENEEA. The V gene end was trimmed by 5 bases and the J gene end by 8 bases; junction bases not matched to a gene: 7. The CDR3 is CASSPSSGRAHEQFF. CDR3 nucleotide sequence: TGTGCCAGCAGCCCATCTAGCGGGAGGGCCCATGAGCAGTTCTTC.

The J gene is TRBJ1-2, the V gene TRBV4-1; D may be TRBD1 (6 bases). Germline lookup yields CDR1 MGHRA and CDR2 YSYEKL. V was cut by 3 bases and J by 8 bases, with 16 bases left in between. The CDR3 has 14 amino acids. The CDR3 DNA is TGCGCCAGCAGCCACTCCTCCAGGGGAGAGGGCTACACCTTC. Amino acids: CASSHSSRGEGYTF.

The chain has TRBV18 and TRBJ1-5; D is perhaps TRBD1 (6 bases). The CDR3 runs 14 residues. V was cut by 5 bases and J by 3 bases, with 11 bases left in between. Germline V gene sequence: CDR1 KGHSH, CDR2 LQKENI. The CDR3 DNA is TGTGCCAGCTCAGCCACAGGGAACAATCAGCCCCAGCATTTT. Translating gives CASSATGNNQPQHF.

Ten or more counts support this clonotype. The chain uses TRBV9 and TRBJ1-1; D ambiguous. This CDR3 contains 17 residues. CDR1 is SGDLS, CDR2 YYNGEE, per germline. The V end lost 4 bases, the J end lost 0 bases, and 19 bases lay between the germline ends. The CDR3 protein is CASSLLMVAGLNTEAFF. The CDR3 nucleotides read TGTGCCAGCAGCCTTCTTATGGTCGCAGGCTTGAACACTGAAGCTTTCTTT.

This clonotype occurred many times. The rearrangement uses TRBV6-2 or TRBV6-3 and TRBJ2-2; 7 bases are a match to TRBD2. Germline values: CDR1 MNHEY, CDR2 SVGEGT. The CDR3 spans 14 residues. Unmatched junction bases numbered 8, after V lost 8 bases and J lost 5 bases. CDR3 coding DNA: TGTGCCAGCCGGGCGGGAGTGTGGACCGGGGAGCTGTTTTTT. It translates to CASRAGVWTGELFF.

The genes are TRBV14 and TRBJ2-7; tentatively, D is TRBD1 (5 bases). V lost 4 bases, J lost 0 bases, and 16 bases lay in between. The CDR3 runs 16 residues. The V gene's germline CDR1 is SGHDN and CDR2 FVKESK. The CDR3 DNA sequence: TGTGCCAGCAGCCCATTTGGGTGGGGCACCTCCTACGAGCAGTACTTC. It codes for CASSPFGWGTSYEQYF.

The CDR3 DNA follows: TGTGCCAGCACCTCAGGACCGCCTAACTATGGCTACACCTTC. This sequence encodes CASTSGPPNYGYTF. The gene calls are TRBV7-2 and TRBJ1-2; D is undetermined. The CDR3 contains 14 residues. Between the trimmed V and J ends, which lost 7 bases and 0 bases, there was a span of 12 bases. CDR1 SGHTA and CDR2 FQGNSA come from the germline V gene. The whole variable domain, remainder taken from reference TRBV7-2 and TRBJ1-2, is GAGVSQSPSNKVTEKGKDVELRCDPISGHTALYWYRQSLGQGLEFLIYFQGNSAPDKSGLPSDRFSAERTGGSVSTLTIQRTQQEDSAVYLCASTSGPPNYGYTFGSGTRLTVV.

The sample holds many counts of this clonotype. J is TRBJ2-3 and V is TRBV11-2; D gene uncertain. The CDR3 has 14 residues. The ends were cut back, 3 bases at V and 2 bases at J, with 9 bases in the middle. CDR1 and CDR2 from the germline V gene are SGHAT and FQNNGV. The CDR3 sequence: CASSFPPYTDTQYF. The CDR3 DNA is TGTGCCAGCAGCTTCCCCCCTTACACAGATACGCAGTATTTT.

This clonotype was seen a few times. The chain joins TRBV7-9 to TRBJ2-1; no definite D call. V lost 5 bases to trimming and J lost 6 bases, with 14 bases between them. CDR3 length: 14 residues. Germline lookup yields CDR1 SEHNR and CDR2 FQNEAQ (reference sequence). CDR3 sequence reads: CASSTRPSRNEQFF. CDR3 sequence (DNA): TGTGCCAGCAGCACCCGACCCAGTCGCAATGAGCAGTTCTTC. The full variable domain, in which reference TRBV7-9 and TRBJ2-1 provide the parts outside the CDR3, is DTGVSQNPRHKITKRGQNVTFRCDPISEHNRLYWYRQTLGQGPEFLTYFQNEAQLEKSRLLSDRFSAERPKGSFSTLEIQRTEQGDSAMYLCASSTRPSRNEQFFGPGTRLTVL.

This clonotype was seen many times. CDR3 amino acids: CASSVGLLYEQYF. As DNA, the CDR3 is TGTGCCAGCAGTGTTGGACTGCTCTACGAGCAGTACTTC. This chain joins TRBV28 and TRBJ2-7, with D possibly TRBD2 on 5 matching bases. The CDR3 covers 13 residues. V was pared by 5 bases and J by 3 bases, with 11 bases between. CDR1 MDHEN and CDR2 SYDVKM come from the germline V gene.

The sample holds many counts of this clonotype. This chain links TRBV20-1 with TRBJ2-7; 11 positions agree with TRBD2. This CDR3 comprises 17 residues. Germline trimming cut 3 bases from V and 4 bases from J; bases unmatched to any gene: 14. Per germline, CDR1 DFQATT and CDR2 SNEGSKA (reference sequence). The CDR3 sequence is CSASPQKTSGKWYEQYF. The CDR3 DNA follows: TGCAGTGCTAGTCCCCAGAAGACTAGCGGGAAATGGTACGAGCAGTACTTC.